One and the same sample provided the 30 T cell receptor beta chains below, sequenced in a study of patients and donors after allogeneic stem cell transplantation. One entry per CDR3 protein results from TCRdb running MiXCR on the RT-PCR reads. The repertoire holds about 200,000 distinct CDR3 sequences, 35% to 45% seen once, with approximately 10% in the top ten. The sample was blood, either unsorted or a sorted T cell fraction (not recorded which). These receptors were taken from a human donor who was either an allogeneic HSCT recipient or a stem cell or donor lymphocyte infusion donor (not recorded which). It is not recorded whose cells these are; they may come from a transplant donor.

This clonotype was recorded a few times. This chain links TRBV11-2 with TRBJ2-5; TRBD2 aligns across 7 bases. The germline gives CDR1 SGHAT, CDR2 FQNNGV. Trimming took 6 bases from V and 1 from J; bases not matched to a gene: 11. The CDR3 extends over 16 amino acids. The CDR3 sequence: CASRNYLERGQETQYF. The CDR3 DNA reads TGTGCCAGCAGGAACTACTTGGAGCGGGGCCAAGAGACCCAGTACTTC.

The rearrangement uses TRBV28 and TRBJ1-5, with 12 bases matching TRBD1. The CDR3 runs to 18 residues. Germline trimming cut 4 bases from V and 6 bases from J; bases unmatched to any gene: 13. CDR1 is MDHEN, CDR2 SYDVKM, per germline. This CDR3 reads CASSSISPGQGASQPQHF. CDR3 DNA: TGTGCCAGCAGTTCAATAAGCCCGGGACAGGGGGCAAGTCAGCCCCAGCATTTT.

This chain links TRBV7-2 with TRBJ1-5; D might be TRBD1 (6 bases). The CDR3 is 14 residues long. The germline gives CDR1 SGHTA, CDR2 FQGNSA. Trimming took off 2 bases at V and 9 bases at J, with 14 bases between the two ends. CDR3 nucleotides: TGTGCCAGCAGCTTAAAAGGGGGGAGGCGGCCCCAGCATTTT. Its translation: CASSLKGGRRPQHF.

V is TRBV6-5 and J is TRBJ1-2; D remains unclear. Trimming took off 4 bases at V and 0 bases at J, with 6 bases between the two ends. This CDR3 has 13 amino acids. The V gene's germline CDR1 is MNHEY and CDR2 SVGAGI. CDR3 sequence reads: CASSSSTNYGYTF. CDR3 in DNA: TGTGCCAGCAGTTCCAGCACTAACTATGGCTACACCTTC.

This clonotype was seen more than once but under ten times. The V gene is TRBV20-1, the J gene TRBJ2-1, with 8 bases fitting TRBD1. CDR1 and CDR2 from the germline V gene are DFQATT and SNEGSKA (reference sequence). Trimming took 0 bases from V and 7 from J; bases not matched to a gene: 8. This CDR3 contains 15 residues. The CDR3 spells CSARDVGTGRNEQFF. For the CDR3, the DNA is TGCAGTGCTAGAGATGTGGGGACAGGAAGGAATGAGCAGTTCTTC.

This clonotype was seen more than once but under ten times. The chain employs TRBV29-1 and TRBJ1-2; 7 nucleotides align to TRBD1. The V gene end was trimmed by 3 bases and the J gene end by 4 bases; junction bases not matched to a gene: 5. CDR3 length: 13 amino acids. The germline V gene has CDR1 SQVTM and CDR2 ANQGSEA. The CDR3 loop reads CSVDTGEAYGYTF. The DNA for the CDR3 is TGCAGCGTTGACACAGGGGAGGCCTATGGCTACACCTTC.

V usage is TRBV20-1 and J usage is TRBJ1-5; TRBD1 might be the D (5 bases). Germline V CDR1 and CDR2: DFQATT, SNEGSKA (reference sequence). V was clipped by 6 bases and J by 2 bases, with 8 bases between them. This CDR3 is 12 amino acids long. The CDR3: CSAGTGNQPQHF. The CDR3 DNA reads TGCAGTGCCGGGACCGGCAATCAGCCCCAGCATTTT.

V and J are TRBV28 and TRBJ2-1, with TRBD1 matching 8 bases. The CDR3 has 12 amino acids. Germline V gene sequence: CDR1 MDHEN, CDR2 SYDVKM. Trimming at V came to 6 bases and at J to 8 bases, leaving 3 bases not matched to a gene. The CDR3 DNA reads as TGTGCCAGCAGCAACAGGGGGGATGAGCAGTTCTTC. This sequence encodes CASSNRGDEQFF.

The chain uses TRBV5-5 and TRBJ2-7; 7 nucleotides match TRBD1. The trim removed 1 base at V and 4 bases at J, leaving 5 bases unmatched. Per germline, CDR1 SGHKS and CDR2 YYEKEE (reference sequence). The length of the CDR3 is 14 residues. The CDR3 nucleotides are TGTGCCAGCAGCTTGTTGGCAGGGGGATACGAGCAGTACTTC. Translating it yields CASSLLAGGYEQYF.

Comments on this clonotype: The conserved final phenylalanine or tryptophan is absent from the CDR3, which likely points to a read error. The gene calls are TRBV3-1 and TRBJ2-7, with D unclear. Germline CDR1 and CDR2: LGHDT and YNNKEL (reference sequence). Trimming took off 1 base at V and 1 base at J, with 8 bases between the two ends. This CDR3 has 14 residues. The CDR3 sequence is CASSQVSGSYEQYL. DNA for the CDR3: TGTGCCAGCAGCCAAGTGTCAGGATCCTACGAGCAGTACCTC.

This clonotype was seen a handful of times. The chain uses TRBV20-1 and TRBJ2-2; 8 nucleotides align to TRBD2. J was trimmed by 5 bases and V by 5 bases; bases with no gene match: 16. CDR1 and CDR2 (germline): DFQATT, SNEGSKA (reference sequence). The CDR3 sequence is 17 residues long. CDR3 in amino acids: CSAPSTSPRGGTGELFF. In DNA form, the CDR3 reads TGCAGTGCTCCCTCGACTAGCCCTCGCGGGGGGACCGGGGAGCTGTTTTTT.

The chain combines TRBV20-1 with TRBJ1-5; D call uncertain. The V end was cut by 3 bases, the J end by 0 bases, with 18 bases between. Germline CDR1 and CDR2: DFQATT and SNEGSKA (reference sequence). CDR3 length: 17 amino acids. CDR3 sequence (DNA): TGCAGTGCTAGTAGGACCAGGTTGATCTCTAGCAATCAGCCCCAGCATTTT. This codes for CSASRTRLISSNQPQHF.

There are a few counts of this clonotype. This sequence joins TRBV20-1 and TRBJ1-5; D ambiguous. Trimming took off 2 bases at V and 2 bases at J, with 13 bases between the two ends. Germline CDR1 and CDR2: DFQATT and SNEGSKA (reference sequence). The CDR3 runs to 15 residues. Written as DNA, the CDR3 is TGCAGTGCTAGACGGGGTATTGGTGGCAATCAGCCCCAGCATTTT. It encodes CSARRGIGGNQPQHF.

This clonotype was seen a few times. V and J are TRBV20-1 and TRBJ2-4; D might be TRBD2 (5 bases). Per germline, CDR1 DFQATT and CDR2 SNEGSKA (reference sequence). Trimming pared 6 bases from V and 8 bases from J, leaving 11 bases between. The CDR3 has 11 residues. The CDR3 sequence: CSARPGDIQYF. The CDR3 DNA follows: TGCAGTGCCCGTCCCGGGGACATTCAGTACTTC.

The chain employs TRBV28 and TRBJ1-2; unclear D gene. Trimming shortened V by 3 bases and J by 5 bases, and 16 bases separated the two germline ends. Germline lookup yields CDR1 MDHEN and CDR2 SYDVKM. There are 15 residues in the CDR3. The CDR3 protein is CASSFGPQSTYGYTF. As DNA, the CDR3 is TGTGCCAGCAGTTTTGGACCCCAGAGTACATATGGCTACACCTTC.

This chain uses TRBV6-8 with TRBJ2-7; 8 bases agree with TRBD2. The CDR3 has 16 residues. With V trimmed by 6 bases and J by 3 bases, 13 bases remained unmatched. CDR1 and CDR2 from the germline V gene are MNHGY and SAAAGT. CDR3 residues: CASSLLLPSGLYEQYF. The DNA of the CDR3 is TGTGCCAGCAGCTTACTCTTGCCTAGCGGGCTCTACGAGCAGTACTTC.

The chain uses TRBV18 and TRBJ1-6; 9 bases agree with TRBD1. This CDR3 comprises 14 residues. Germline values: CDR1 KGHSH, CDR2 LQKENI. V dropped 3 bases and J dropped 9; count of bases not matched to a gene: 3. The CDR3 sequence: CASSPGQGSSPLHF. In nucleotides, the CDR3 is TGTGCCAGCTCACCGGGACAGGGCAGTTCACCCCTCCACTTT.

J is TRBJ1-1 and V is TRBV5-1; TRBD1 agrees at 7 bases. The germline CDR1 and CDR2 sequences are SGHRS and YFSETQ. Trimming at V came to 1 base and at J to 4 bases, leaving 4 bases not matched to a gene. The CDR3 has 14 residues. The CDR3 sequence: CASSLRSGGTEAFF. CDR3 DNA sequence: TGCGCCAGCAGCTTGAGGTCAGGGGGCACTGAAGCTTTCTTT.

Only a few counts were recorded for this clonotype. V and J are TRBV5-1 and TRBJ2-3; D may be TRBD1 (6 bases). V was cut by 1 base and J by 0 bases, with 6 bases left in between. CDR1 is SGHRS and CDR2 is YFSETQ in the germline V gene. The CDR3 covers 14 residues. The CDR3 region has the DNA TGCGCCAGCAGCTTGACAGGGAGCACAGATACGCAGTATTTT. Its protein product is CASSLTGSTDTQYF.

The rearrangement uses TRBV5-1 and TRBJ1-2; 8 positions match TRBD1. CDR1 is SGHRS and CDR2 is YFSETQ in the germline V gene. The CDR3 consists of 13 residues. Germline trimming cut 4 bases from V and 7 bases from J; bases unmatched to any gene: 6. The CDR3 protein is CASSGGTGRGYTF. The CDR3 DNA follows: TGCGCCAGCAGCGGCGGGACAGGCCGTGGCTACACCTTC.

The rearrangement uses TRBV24-1 and TRBJ2-7; D possibly uses TRBD1 or TRBD2 (5 bases each). This CDR3 region has 18 residues. The V gene's germline CDR1 is KGHDR and CDR2 SFDVKD. Deletions cut 0 bases from V and 1 base from J, with 18 bases between. DNA of the CDR3: TGTGCCACCAGTGATTTGCGGTCTTACAGGAGAGGGTCCTACGAGCAGTACTTC. Protein product: CATSDLRSYRRGSYEQYF.

The CDR3 bases are TGTGCCAGCAGCCAAGGGTCAGGGGGCTTCGATGGTGGCTACACCTTC. Its protein is CASSQGSGGFDGGYTF. This sequence joins TRBV3-1 and TRBJ1-2, with 8 bases identical to TRBD1. With 1 base clipped from V and 7 bases from J, the junction kept 11 bases outside the gene matches. The CDR3 is 16 residues long. The germline CDR1 and CDR2 sequences are LGHDT and YNNKEL (reference sequence).

V gene TRBV3-1 combines with J gene TRBJ2-7; TRBD1 matches 7 bases. The CDR3 is 14 amino acids. J gave up 3 bases and V 1 base, and 3 bases lay outside the gene matches. The germline V gene encodes CDR1 LGHDT and CDR2 YNNKEL (reference sequence). The CDR3 DNA is TGTGCCAGCAGCCAAGTTGGACAGGTCTACGAGCAGTACTTC. This codes for CASSQVGQVYEQYF.

This chain joins TRBV5-1 and TRBJ1-1; D is possibly TRBD1 (6 bases). Trimming left V 6 bases short and J 1 base short, with 13 bases between. CDR1 is SGHRS and CDR2 is YFSETQ in the germline V gene. This CDR3 has 14 amino acids. CDR3 sequence: CASTTQGANTEAFF. Written as DNA, the CDR3 is TGCGCCAGCACCACACAGGGAGCGAACACTGAAGCTTTCTTT.

The V call is TRBV9, the J call TRBJ1-6, with D possibly being TRBD1 (6 bases). CDR1 SGDLS and CDR2 YYNGEE come from the germline V gene. V lost 0 bases, J lost 8 bases, and 12 bases lay in between. This CDR3 is built from 15 residues. The CDR3 is CASSVAGDGDSPLHF. Here the CDR3 DNA reads TGTGCCAGCAGCGTAGCAGGGGACGGGGATTCACCCCTCCACTTT.

The chain is built from TRBV4-1 and TRBJ1-5; perhaps TRBD1 as D (5 bases). The CDR3 is 16 amino acids. The germline CDR1 and CDR2 sequences are MGHRA and YSYEKL. V was clipped by 0 bases and J by 4 bases, with 13 bases between them. The CDR3 reads CASSQDGMGGNQPQHF. The CDR3 DNA reads TGCGCCAGCAGCCAAGATGGGATGGGGGGTAATCAGCCCCAGCATTTT.

The genes are TRBV6-6 and TRBJ1-1; the D is unclear. V was cut by 2 bases and J by 1 base, with 5 bases left in between. The CDR3 contains 13 residues. CDR1 is MNHNY, CDR2 SVGAGI, per germline (reference sequence). The CDR3 region is CASSYRANTEAFF. CDR3 bases: TGTGCCAGCAGTTACAGGGCGAACACTGAAGCTTTCTTT.

V and J are TRBV27 and TRBJ2-3, with D hard to call. This CDR3 spans 14 amino acids. V was pared by 6 bases and J by 6 bases, with 16 bases between. Per germline, CDR1 MNHEY and CDR2 SMNVEV (reference sequence). The DNA for the CDR3 is TGTGCCAGCAGCGACGAGACCCTCACGGATACGCAGTATTTT. Translating gives CASSDETLTDTQYF.

The chain uses TRBV6-2 or TRBV6-3 and TRBJ2-1; D unresolved. Germline lookup yields CDR1 MNHEY and CDR2 SVGEGT. The CDR3 sequence is 14 residues long. The V and J ends lost 6 bases and 4 bases respectively, with 13 bases between them. CDR3 amino acids: CASSLLDLYNEQFF. CDR3 in DNA: TGTGCCAGCAGCCTGCTTGACTTATACAATGAGCAGTTCTTC.

Only a few counts were recorded for this clonotype. The genes are TRBV20-1 and TRBJ2-7, with TRBD1 matching over 7 bases. Germline V CDR1 and CDR2: DFQATT, SNEGSKA (reference sequence). The CDR3 consists of 12 residues. With 4 bases clipped from V and 5 bases from J, the junction kept 5 bases outside the gene matches. Here the CDR3 reads CSATLDRDEQYF. The CDR3 DNA follows: TGCAGTGCTACCCTCGACAGGGACGAGCAGTACTTC.